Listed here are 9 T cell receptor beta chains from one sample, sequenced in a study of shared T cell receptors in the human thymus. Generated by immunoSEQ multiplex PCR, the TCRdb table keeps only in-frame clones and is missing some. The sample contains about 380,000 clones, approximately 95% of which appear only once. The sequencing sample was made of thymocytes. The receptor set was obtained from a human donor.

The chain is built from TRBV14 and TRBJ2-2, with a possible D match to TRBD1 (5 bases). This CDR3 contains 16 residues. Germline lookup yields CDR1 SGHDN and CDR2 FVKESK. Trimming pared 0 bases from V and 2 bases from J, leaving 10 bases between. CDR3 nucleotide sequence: TGTGCCAGCAGCCAAGATCGGACACGAAACACCGGGGAGCTGTTTTTT. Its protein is CASSQDRTRNTGELFF.

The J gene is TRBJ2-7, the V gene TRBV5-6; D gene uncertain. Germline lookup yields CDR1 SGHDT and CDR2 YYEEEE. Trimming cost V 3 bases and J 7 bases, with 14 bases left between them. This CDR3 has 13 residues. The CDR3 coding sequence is TGTGCCAGCAGCTCCAAGACCCCTCGGGAGCAGTACTTC. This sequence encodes CASSSKTPREQYF.

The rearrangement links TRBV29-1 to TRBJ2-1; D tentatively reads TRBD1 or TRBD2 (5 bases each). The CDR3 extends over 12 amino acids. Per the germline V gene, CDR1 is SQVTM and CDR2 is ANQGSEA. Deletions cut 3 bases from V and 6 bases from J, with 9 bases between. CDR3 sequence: CSVDQGPNEQFF. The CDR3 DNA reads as TGCAGCGTTGACCAGGGACCCAATGAGCAGTTCTTC.

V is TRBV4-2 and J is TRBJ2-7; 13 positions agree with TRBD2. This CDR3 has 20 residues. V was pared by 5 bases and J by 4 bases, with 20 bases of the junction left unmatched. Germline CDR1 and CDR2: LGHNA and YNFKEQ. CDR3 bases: TGTGCCAGCAGCGAGAGGAGAATCGGGACTAGCGGGACTGCAGGGTACGAGCAGTACTTC. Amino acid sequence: CASSERRIGTSGTAGYEQYF.

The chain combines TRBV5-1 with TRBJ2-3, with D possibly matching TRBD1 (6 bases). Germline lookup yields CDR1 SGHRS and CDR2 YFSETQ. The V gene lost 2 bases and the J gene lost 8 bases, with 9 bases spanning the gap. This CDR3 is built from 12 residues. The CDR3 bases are TGCGCCAGCAGCTTACAGGGTGGTACGCAGTATTTT. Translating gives CASSLQGGTQYF.

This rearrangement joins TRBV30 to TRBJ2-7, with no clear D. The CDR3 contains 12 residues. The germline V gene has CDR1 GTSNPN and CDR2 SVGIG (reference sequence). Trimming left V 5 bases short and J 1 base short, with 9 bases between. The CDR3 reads CAWGRKSYEQYF. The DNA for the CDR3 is TGTGCCTGGGGGCGGAAATCCTACGAGCAGTACTTC.

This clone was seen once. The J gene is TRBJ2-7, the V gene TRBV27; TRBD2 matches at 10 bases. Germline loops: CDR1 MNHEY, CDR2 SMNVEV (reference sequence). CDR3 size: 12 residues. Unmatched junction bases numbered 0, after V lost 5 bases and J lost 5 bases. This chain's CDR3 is CASSSGRDEQYF. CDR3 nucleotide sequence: TGTGCCAGCAGTAGCGGGAGGGACGAGCAGTACTTC.

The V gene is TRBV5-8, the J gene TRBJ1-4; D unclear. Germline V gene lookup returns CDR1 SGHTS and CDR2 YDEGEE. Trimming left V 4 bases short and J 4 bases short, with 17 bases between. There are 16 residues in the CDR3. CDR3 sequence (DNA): TGTGCCAGCAGCGTGCTGGACGGACCCTATAATGAAAAACTGTTTTTT. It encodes CASSVLDGPYNEKLFF.

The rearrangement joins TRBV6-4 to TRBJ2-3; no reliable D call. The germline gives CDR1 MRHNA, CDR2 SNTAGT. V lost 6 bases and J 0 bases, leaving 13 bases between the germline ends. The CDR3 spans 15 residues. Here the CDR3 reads CASRTDGTSTDTQYF. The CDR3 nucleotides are TGTGCCAGCAGAACGGACGGCACTAGCACAGATACGCAGTATTTT.